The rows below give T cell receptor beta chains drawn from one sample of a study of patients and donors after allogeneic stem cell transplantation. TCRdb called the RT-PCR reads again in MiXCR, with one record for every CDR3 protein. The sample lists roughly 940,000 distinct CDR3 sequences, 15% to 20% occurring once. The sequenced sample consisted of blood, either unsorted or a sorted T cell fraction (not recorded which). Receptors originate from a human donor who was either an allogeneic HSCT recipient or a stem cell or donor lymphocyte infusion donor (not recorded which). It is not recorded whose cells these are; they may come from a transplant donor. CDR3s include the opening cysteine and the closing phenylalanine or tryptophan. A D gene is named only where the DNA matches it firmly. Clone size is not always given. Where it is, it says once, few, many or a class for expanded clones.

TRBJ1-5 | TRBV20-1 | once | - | TGCAGTGCCCGGGGGGAGTCTGGGCGGCCCCAGCATTTT | CSARGESGRPQHF
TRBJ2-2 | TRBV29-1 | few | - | TGCAGCGTGGGGGGTGTTACCGGGGAGCTGTTTTTT | CSVGGVTGELFF
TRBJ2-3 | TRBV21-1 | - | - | TGTGCCAGCAGCAAAGCACCACTAGCGGCGTCCACAGATACGCAGTATTTT | CASSKAPLAASTDTQYF
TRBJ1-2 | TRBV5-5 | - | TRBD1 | TGTGCCAGCAGCCAAAGTACAGGGGTTGGTTATGGCTACACCTTC | CASSQSTGVGYGYTF
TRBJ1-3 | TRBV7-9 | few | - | TGTGCCAGCAGGGAGGACCCCGGAAACACCATATATTTT | CASREDPGNTIYF
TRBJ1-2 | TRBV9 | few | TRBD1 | TGTGCCAGCAGCGTATACAGGGGAGATGGCTACACCTTC | CASSVYRGDGYTF
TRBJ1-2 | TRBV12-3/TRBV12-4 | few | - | TGTGCCAGCAGTTTAGGGGTGAGGAACTATGGCTACACCTTC | CASSLGVRNYGYTF
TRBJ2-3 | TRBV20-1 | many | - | TGCAGTGCTAGAGTAGGGGATACGCAGTATTTT | CSARVGDTQYF
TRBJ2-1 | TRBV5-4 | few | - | TGTGCCAGCAGCTTGTTTAACAGGGAGCAGTTCTTC | CASSLFNREQFF
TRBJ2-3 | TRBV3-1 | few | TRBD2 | TGTGCCAGCAGTCAACTAGCGGGGAAGACAAACACAGATACGCAGTATTTT | CASSQLAGKTNTDTQYF
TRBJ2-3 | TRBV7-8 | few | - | TGTGCCAGCAGCGAAAGAGGCAGCGGCAAATACACAGATACGCAGTATTTT | CASSERGSGKYTDTQYF
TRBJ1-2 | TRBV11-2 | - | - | TGTGCCAGCAGCTTAGATCTGGAGGGCTCTGGCTACACCTTC | CASSLDLEGSGYTF
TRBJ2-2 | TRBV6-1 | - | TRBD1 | TGTGCCAGCGGTACAGGGGGCCACGAGAACACCGGGGAGCTGTTTTTT | CASGTGGHENTGELFF
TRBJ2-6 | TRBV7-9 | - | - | TGTGCCAGCAGCCCCGGTGCGTCGGGGTCTGGGGCCAACGTCCTGACTTTC | CASSPGASGSGANVLTF
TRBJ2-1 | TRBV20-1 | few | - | TGCAGTGCGAAGAACGGATTCTCCTACAATGAGCAGTTCTTC | CSAKNGFSYNEQFF
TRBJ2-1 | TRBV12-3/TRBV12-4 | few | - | TGTGCCAGCAGTTTAAAGGACACAAGCTACAATGAGCAGTTCTTC | CASSLKDTSYNEQFF
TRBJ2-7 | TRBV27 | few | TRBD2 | TGTGCCAGCAGTTCAGGGACTAGTTTCGGCGAGCAGTACTTC | CASSSGTSFGEQYF
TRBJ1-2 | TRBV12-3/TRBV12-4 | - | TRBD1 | TGTGCCAGCAGTGTCGGAGGGACAGGGGTAGGATTTGGCTACACCTTC | CASSVGGTGVGFGYTF
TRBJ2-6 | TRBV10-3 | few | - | TGTGCCATCAGTGAAGTTTCTGGGGCCAACGTCCTGACTTTC | CAISEVSGANVLTF
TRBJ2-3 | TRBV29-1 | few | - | TGCAGCGGCAGGGGAGATACGCAGTATTTT | CSGRGDTQYF
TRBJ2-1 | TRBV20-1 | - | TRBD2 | TGCAGTGCTAGAGACCCTACCAGCGGGAGTGGCAATGAGCAGTTCTTC | CSARDPTSGSGNEQFF
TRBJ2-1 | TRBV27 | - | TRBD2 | TGTGCCAGCAGTTTCTCCCGACTAGCGGGAACATACAATGAGCAGTTCTTC | CASSFSRLAGTYNEQFF
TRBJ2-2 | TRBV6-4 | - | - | TGTGCCAGCAGTGATGAACCAAACACCGGGGAGCTGTTTTTT | CASSDEPNTGELFF
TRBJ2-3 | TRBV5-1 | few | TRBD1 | TGCGCCAGCACTTTAACACTTGCGAACAGGGGGCTACCAGATACGCAGTATTTT | CASTLTLANRGLPDTQYF
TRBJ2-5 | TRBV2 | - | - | TGTGCCAGCAGTGAAGAAGCGCGAGAGACCCAGTACTTC | CASSEEARETQYF
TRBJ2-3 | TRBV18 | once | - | TGTGCCAGCTCACCTCAGGGCCATACAGATACGCAGTATTTT | CASSPQGHTDTQYF
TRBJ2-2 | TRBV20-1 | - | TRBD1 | TGCAGTGCTAGAAGACCAGGGACAGTAAACACCGGGGAGCTGTTTTTT | CSARRPGTVNTGELFF
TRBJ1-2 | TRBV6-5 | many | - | TGTGCCAGCAGTTATGAGTTAGGCGACTATGGCTACACCTTC | CASSYELGDYGYTF
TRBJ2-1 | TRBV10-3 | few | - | TGTGCCAGCCTTGGGTCGGGCTCCTACAATGAGCAGTTCTTC | CASLGSGSYNEQFF
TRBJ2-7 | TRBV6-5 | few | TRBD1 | TGTGCCAGCAGTTACTCCCAGGGGACAGGGGCTGGGGAGCAGTACTTC | CASSYSQGTGAGEQYF
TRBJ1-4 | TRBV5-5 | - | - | TGTGCCAGCAGCTCCGACAGCTTAGGTGAAAAACTGTTTTTT | CASSSDSLGEKLFF
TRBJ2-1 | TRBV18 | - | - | TGTGCCAGCTCACCAGTCGTGTGGAGACCGCCCATTTACAATGAGCAGTTCTTC | CASSPVVWRPPIYNEQFF
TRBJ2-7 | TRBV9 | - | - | TGTGCCAGCAGCGTAGGTCACAGCTACGAGCAGTACTTC | CASSVGHSYEQYF
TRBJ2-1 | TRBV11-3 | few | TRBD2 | TGTGCCAGCAGGCCCGAAGGACTAGCGGGAAATGAGCAGTTCTTC | CASRPEGLAGNEQFF
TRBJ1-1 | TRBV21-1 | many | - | TGTGCCAGCAGCCGAAAGGGGGGTTCCGCTTTCTTT | CASSRKGGSAFF
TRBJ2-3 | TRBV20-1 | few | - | TGCAGTGCTAGAGACGAAGAGGCTAGCACAGATACGCAGTATTTT | CSARDEEASTDTQYF
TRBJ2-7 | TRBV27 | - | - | TGTGCCAGCAGTTTCCTCCGGGACCAAAAAGGAGAGCAGTACTTC | CASSFLRDQKGEQYF
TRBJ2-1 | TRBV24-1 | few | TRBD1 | TGTGCCACCAGTGATCCCGGGACAGGGTTATACAATGAGCAGTTCTTC | CATSDPGTGLYNEQFF
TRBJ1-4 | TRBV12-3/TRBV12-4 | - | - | TGTGCCAGCAGTTTAATCCGGGGAGGCGGGTTTAATGAAAAACTGTTTTTT | CASSLIRGGGFNEKLFF
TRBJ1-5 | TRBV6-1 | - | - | TGTGCCAGCGAGAAGGGAGTGTTTAGCAATCAGCCCCAGCATTTT | CASEKGVFSNQPQHF
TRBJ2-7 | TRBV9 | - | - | TGTGCCAGCAGCGTAGGGCCGGGCACCTCCTACGAGCAGTACTTC | CASSVGPGTSYEQYF
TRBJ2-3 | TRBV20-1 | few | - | TGCAGTGCTACCCGCTTTTCGGCGGGGGCTAGCACAGATACGCAGTATTTT | CSATRFSAGASTDTQYF
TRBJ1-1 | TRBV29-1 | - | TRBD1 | TGCAGCGTTCAGGGGGTTTTGAACACTGAAGCTTTCTTT | CSVQGVLNTEAFF
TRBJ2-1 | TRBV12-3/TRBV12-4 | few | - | TGTGCCAGCAGTTCTGGAGGGGGCGGTGAGCAGTTCTTC | CASSSGGGGEQFF
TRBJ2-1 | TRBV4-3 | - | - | TGCGCCAGCAGCCGGATGGGTGAGCAGTTCTTC | CASSRMGEQFF
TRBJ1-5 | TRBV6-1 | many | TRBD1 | TGTGCCAGCCGGGACAGGGAAAATCAGCCCCAGCATTTT | CASRDRENQPQHF
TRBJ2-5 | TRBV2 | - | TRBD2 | TGTGCCAGCACCCTTACTAGCGGGGACACCCTAGAGACCCAGTACTTC | CASTLTSGDTLETQYF
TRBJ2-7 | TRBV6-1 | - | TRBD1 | TGTGCCAGCAGTCAAGATGAAGACAGGGCGGACGAGCAGTACTTC | CASSQDEDRADEQYF
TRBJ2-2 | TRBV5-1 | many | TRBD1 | TGCGCCACATCAAGGGGGACAGGGGACACCGGGGAGCTGTTTTTT | CATSRGTGDTGELFF
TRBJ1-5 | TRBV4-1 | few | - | TGCGCCAGCAAATGGGATGAGCCCCAGCATTTT | CASKWDEPQHF
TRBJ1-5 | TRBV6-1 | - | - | TGTGCCAGCAGTGAAGGGGGAGGAGACGGCAATCAGCCCCAGCATTTT | CASSEGGGDGNQPQHF
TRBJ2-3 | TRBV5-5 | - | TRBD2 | TGTGCCAGCAGCTTGCAGCTAGCGGGGGGGTGGGATACGCAGTATTTT | CASSLQLAGGWDTQYF
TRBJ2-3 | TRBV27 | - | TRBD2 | TGTGCCAGCAACCCAAGCGGGACTTGGGTTACTGCGCAGTATTTT | CASNPSGTWVTAQYF
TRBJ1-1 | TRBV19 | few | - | TGTGCCAGTAGGCATCAGACAATGAACACTGAAGCTTTCTTT | CASRHQTMNTEAFF
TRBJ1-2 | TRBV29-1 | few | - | TGCAGCGCCGGACAGTCATTGGGCTACACCTTC | CSAGQSLGYTF
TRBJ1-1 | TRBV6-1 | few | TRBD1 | TGTGCCAGCAGGCCCTCCGGGGACAGGGTCGAAGCTTTCTTT | CASRPSGDRVEAFF